This TCR beta chain emerged from a study of OX40 agonist ivuxolimab in advanced cancers. The study, taken as a whole, reports: Among the nonresponders, some also had low normalized T-cell clonal expansion. On average, a greater number of expanded clones characterised CD8+ T cells relative to CD4+.

Worth noting for this clone: Its antigen is undetermined.

The germline CDR1 and CDR2 sequences are SGHTA and FQGNSA. Trimming removed 6 bases from V and 0 bases from J; junction bases left unmatched: 4. The CDR3 has 15 amino acids. The method was immunoSEQ multiplex PCR; TCRdb's version includes in-frame clones alone and lacks a portion of them. Counted here are 30,000 to 45,000 clones, almost 85% occurring once; the ten biggest clones make up roughly 2%. V usage is TRBV7-2 and J usage is TRBJ2-3; 9 nucleotides agree with TRBD2. The clonotype was recovered from an adult with an advanced solid tumor such as melanoma, head and neck, liver or kidney cancer. Sequenced here: CD4+ or CD8+ T cells sorted from blood, sampled in a trial of the OX40 agonist ivuxolimab. The chain's CDR3 is CASSSSGASTDTQYF. The CDR3 DNA is TGTGCCAGCAGTTCTAGCGGGGCTAGCACAGATACGCAGTATTTT.